This TCR beta chain was observed in a study of blood T cell repertoires in COVID-19. Study information: Nucleic acid was either cDNA or gDNA, and it came from T cells, B-cell-depleted T cells, or PBMCs.

Germline CDR1 and CDR2: LNHDA and SQIVND (reference sequence). CDR3 length equals 14 residues. V shed 5 bases and J 7 bases; nucleotides not matched to a gene: 4. Authors' analysis steps: For nucleated cells, counts were estimated from reference gene primer amplification. The assay was immunoSEQ multiplex PCR, and TCRdb's table has in-frame clones only and misses some. V, J and clone size are those of that table, while D and trimming were read from the DNA. The data contain 110,000 to 150,000 clones, around 85% of them singletons. The chain carries TRBV19 and TRBJ1-5; 11 bases line up with TRBD1. Sequencing was carried out using peripheral blood. The origin of this receptor is a man in his fifties with acute or convalescent COVID-19. The CDR3, as DNA: TGTGCCAGTAGTCCCGGGACAGGGGGACAGCCCCAGCATTTT. Translation: CASSPGTGGQPQHF.